This TCR beta chain derives from a study of blood T cells in healthy people across ages. Study observations and caveats: Roughly linear declines in TCR beta diversity per million T cells occurred with age.

Alongside a J-beta primer mix, a sample-barcoded 5' primer served in a second PCR lasting roughly 7 to 11 cycles. Each CDR3 protein gets one entry after TCRdb re-called the 5' RACE reads with MiXCR. The table lists more than 1,000,000 distinct CDR3 sequences, less than 25% of them singletons. There are a few counts of this clonotype. Its target is not known. The CDR3 runs to 18 residues. Germline V gene lookup returns CDR1 SGHVS and CDR2 FQNEAQ. These records were also assigned to another study, of T cells of mothers and their children. That report notes: Amplification in the second PCR used the M1S primer, which added sample barcodes and 2-4 random nucleotides. None of the identified T cell clones proved to be persistent microchimeric clones.

This TCR was sampled from a girl aged 2-10 years in good health. This chain joins TRBV7-8 and TRBJ2-5; TRBD1 or TRBD2 may be the D gene (5 bases each). The J call may be faulty, since TRBJ2-7 better matches the DNA end. The specimen sequenced was blood. The CDR3 DNA reads as TGTGCCAGCAGCTCCCAACCAAGTAGCTGGGGGAACACCTACGAGCAGTACTTC. Amino acids: CASSSQPSSWGNTYEQYF.